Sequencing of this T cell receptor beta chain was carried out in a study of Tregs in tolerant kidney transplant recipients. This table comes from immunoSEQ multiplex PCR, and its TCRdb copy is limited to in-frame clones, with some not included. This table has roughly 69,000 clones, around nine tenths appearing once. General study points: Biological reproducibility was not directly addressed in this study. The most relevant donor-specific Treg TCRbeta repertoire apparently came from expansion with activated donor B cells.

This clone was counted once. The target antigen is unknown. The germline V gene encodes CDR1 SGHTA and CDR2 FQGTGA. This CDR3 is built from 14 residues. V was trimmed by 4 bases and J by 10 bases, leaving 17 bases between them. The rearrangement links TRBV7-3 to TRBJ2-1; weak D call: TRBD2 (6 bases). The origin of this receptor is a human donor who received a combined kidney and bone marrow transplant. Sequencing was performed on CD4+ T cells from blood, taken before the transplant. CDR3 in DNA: TGTGCCAGCAGCTCGGGACTCGAACCCGGAGAGCAGTTCTTC. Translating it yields CASSSGLEPGEQFF.